This TCR beta chain emerged from a study of STAT5B mutations in CD4+ large granular lymphocyte leukemia. TCRdb keeps only in-frame clones here, not all; method: immunoSEQ multiplex PCR. The sample lists 31,000 or so clones; approximately 79% were seen once. Germline CDR1 and CDR2: ENHRY and SYGVKD. CDR3 size: 14 residues. V lost 6 bases and J lost 3, with 15 bases in between. The specimen was CD4+ T cells from blood buffy coats. The clonotype comes from a human donor in good health. This chain joins TRBV10-3 and TRBJ2-7, with D possibly called TRBD1 or TRBD2 (6 bases each). The CDR3 bases are TGTGCCATCAGCCCTCACGGAGGGGGCTACGAGCAGTACTTC. It codes for CAISPHGGGYEQYF.